What follows describes a single T cell receptor beta chain. These data are taken from a study of T cell changes during pregnancy in multiple sclerosis. Repertoires were generated with immunoSEQ multiplex PCR, while TCRdb's copy carries only in-frame clones and drops some. This sample has some 60,000 clones; about 92% occur once, and the top ten carry 0.75% to 0.95%. The sequencing here drew on peripheral blood, taken in the first trimester of pregnancy. The sequence was obtained from a female donor with multiple sclerosis, enrolled in a pregnancy study.

The CDR3 loop reads CASSSVGGAYEQYF. CDR3 sequence (DNA): TGTGCCAGCAGCTCCGTTGGAGGGGCCTACGAGCAGTACTTC. The V and J genes are TRBV7-9 and TRBJ2-7; maybe TRBD2 (6 bases). V was clipped by 4 bases and J by 2 bases, with 12 bases between them. CDR1 SEHNR and CDR2 FQNEAQ come from the germline V gene (reference sequence). This CDR3 is built from 14 residues.